This section outlines one TCR beta chain sequence together with its context. Its matching antigen is unknown. This specimen belongs to a study of cytomegalovirus exposure and HLA in healthy donors. Whole-study findings and limits: Several of the most significant clusters appeared linked to common viral pathogens, based on a later analysis.

PCR primers comprised 60 Vbeta and 13 Jbeta primers. The protocol was immunoSEQ multiplex PCR, while the TCRdb copy is restricted to in-frame clones and leaves out a portion. The top ten clones hold 3% to 3.5% of a sample with 150,000 or so clones, about 73% of them seen once. This TCR came from a woman aged 40 to 49 in good health and CMV-seronegative. Material for sequencing was PBMCs.

The CDR3 here is CASSLTGISYEQYF. In DNA, the CDR3 is TGTGCCAGCAGCTTAACAGGAATTTCCTACGAGCAGTACTTC. The chain recombines TRBV7-9 with TRBJ2-7; perhaps TRBD1 as D (5 bases). Trimming took off 2 bases at V and 1 base at J, with 9 bases between the two ends. The CDR3 sequence is 14 residues long. Germline V gene lookup returns CDR1 SEHNR and CDR2 FQNEAQ (reference sequence).